Below are 32 T cell receptor beta chains sequenced from a single sample in a study of blood T cell repertoires in COVID-19. Profiling relied on immunoSEQ multiplex PCR, and the TCRdb table lists in-frame clones only, not all of them. This table holds roughly 73,000 clones, about 88% found once. The sequenced material came from peripheral blood. These receptors were obtained from a man between 65 and 85 years old with active COVID-19.

The chain recombines TRBV19 with TRBJ2-1, with TRBD2 identical over 10 bases. Germline CDR1 is LNHDA and CDR2 is SQIVND (reference sequence). Trimming cost V 7 bases and J 6 bases; bases outside gene matches: 9. This CDR3 has 15 amino acids. As DNA, the CDR3 is TGTGCCAGTAACCAGCGGGGGGGCAATGCCAATGAGCAGTTCTTC. Translated, it gives CASNQRGGNANEQFF.

The gene calls are TRBV21-1 and TRBJ2-1; the DNA was not used to check the table's D call, TRBD1. TRBV21-1 is a listed pseudogene. CDR3 length: 18 residues. CDR3 DNA: TGTGCCAGCAGCGCTCGGACAGGGGCCACCATCTCCTACAATGAGCAGTTCTTC. Amino acid sequence: CASSARTGATISYNEQFF.

The genes are TRBV21-1 and TRBJ2-7; the table's D call of TRBD2 was not tested on the DNA. TRBV21-1 is given as a pseudogene. The CDR3 totals 17 residues. In nucleotides, the CDR3 is TGTGCCAGCAGCAAAGCCTGTACTCCCTGGCGGGCCTACGAGCAGTACTTC. It encodes CASSKACTPWRAYEQYF.

This chain links TRBV6-6 with TRBJ1-4; 11 bases line up with TRBD1. The CDR3 is 16 amino acids. Germline-derived CDR1 and CDR2 are MNHNY and SVGAGI (reference sequence). Losses at the gene ends were 6 bases for V and 7 bases for J; bases not matched to a gene: 10. The CDR3 region has the DNA TGTGCCAGCAGCCGGACAGGGGGCGTTTCGCGTGAAAAACTGTTTTTT. It yields the protein CASSRTGGVSREKLFF.

The V call is TRBV9, the J call TRBJ2-1; 8 nucleotides agree with TRBD1. V gave up 0 bases and J gave up 6 bases; unmatched junction bases: 5. The CDR3 spans 15 residues. Germline V gives CDR1 SGDLS, CDR2 YYNGEE. This CDR3 reads CASSVAGGQGNEQFF. The DNA for the CDR3 is TGTGCCAGCAGCGTAGCCGGCGGACAGGGCAATGAGCAGTTCTTC. Supplemented by reference TRBV9 and TRBJ2-1, the full variable domain reads DSGVTQTPKHLITATGQRVTLRCSPRSGDLSVYWYQQSLDQGLQFLIQYYNGEERAKGNILERFSAQQFPDLHSELNLSSLELGDSALYFCASSVAGGQGNEQFFGPGTRLTVL.

The chain carries TRBV7-2 and TRBJ1-1; D uncertain. V was cut by 6 bases and J by 6 bases, with 11 bases left in between. The length of the CDR3 is 12 residues. CDR1 and CDR2 (germline): SGHTA, FQGNSA. The CDR3 coding sequence is TGTGCCAGCAGTGGTTACGGAGCTGAAGCTTTCTTT. Amino acids: CASSGYGAEAFF.

In DNA, the CDR3 is TGCGCCAGCAGGGATAGCGGGGGAGCGGCAGATACGCAGTATTTT. Translating gives CASRDSGGAADTQYF. J is TRBJ2-3 and V is TRBV5-1, with 9 bases aligning to TRBD2. Germline CDR1 SGHRS, CDR2 YFSETQ. The length of the CDR3 is 15 residues. V was clipped by 5 bases and J by 4 bases; unmatched bases: 8. Supplemented by reference TRBV5-1 and TRBJ2-3, the full variable domain reads KAGVTQTPRYLIKTRGQQVTLSCSPISGHRSVSWYQQTPGQGLQFLFEYFSETQRNKGNFPGRFSGRQFSNSRSEMNVSTLELGDSALYLCASRDSGGAADTQYFGPGTRLTVL.

The V call is TRBV7-2, the J call TRBJ2-1; D is unresolved. This CDR3 is 16 amino acids long. The ends were cut back, 0 bases at V and 7 bases at J, with 16 bases in the middle. From germline, CDR1 is SGHTA and CDR2 FQGNSA. Here the CDR3 reads CASSLAPTGRRNEQFF. The DNA for the CDR3 is TGTGCCAGCAGCTTAGCGCCGACCGGCCGGAGAAATGAGCAGTTCTTC. Together with reference TRBV7-2 and TRBJ2-1, the CDR3 gives the full variable domain: GAGVSQSPSNKVTEKGKDVELRCDPISGHTALYWYRQSLGQGLEFLIYFQGNSAPDKSGLPSDRFSAERTGGSVSTLTIQRTQQEDSAVYLCASSLAPTGRRNEQFFGPGTRLTVL.

The V gene is TRBV19, the J gene TRBJ2-1; 9 positions agree with TRBD2. The CDR3 runs to 17 residues. The V segment lost 3 bases and the J segment 0 bases; nucleotides outside the gene matches: 6. CDR1 LNHDA and CDR2 SQIVND come from the germline V gene (reference sequence). CDR3 loop: CASSIFGSGSSYNEQFF. CDR3 coding DNA: TGTGCCAGTAGTATCTTTGGTAGCGGGAGCTCCTACAATGAGCAGTTCTTC.

The rearrangement uses TRBV3-1 (or the pseudogene TRBV3-2) and TRBJ2-1; 14 bases agree with TRBD2. Trimming at V came to 0 bases and at J to 12 bases, leaving 7 bases not matched to a gene. The CDR3 is 16 residues long. The germline gives CDR1 LGHDT, CDR2 YNNKEL (reference sequence). The CDR3 spells CASSQDAGLAGGGQFF. For the CDR3, the DNA is TGTGCCAGCAGCCAAGACGCCGGACTAGCGGGAGGTGGGCAGTTCTTC.

The chain has TRBV28 and TRBJ2-5, with 9 bases fitting TRBD2. V lost 6 bases to trimming and J lost 1 base; unmatched junction nucleotides: 3. Germline V CDR1 and CDR2: MDHEN, SYDVKM. The CDR3 is made up of 14 amino acids. The CDR3 DNA follows: TGTGCCAGCAGGACTAGCGGCCCCCAAGAGACCCAGTACTTC. Protein: CASRTSGPQETQYF.

The V call is TRBV12-5, the J call TRBJ2-1; tentative D call: TRBD2 (6 bases). The germline CDR1 and CDR2 sequences are LGHNT and FRNRAP. This CDR3 contains 12 residues. The germline V and J ends were trimmed by 2 bases and 13 bases, with 12 bases remaining between them. The CDR3 loop is CASGLSRGGQFF. The CDR3 DNA sequence: TGTGCTAGTGGTTTGTCAAGGGGAGGACAGTTCTTC. Combining the CDR3 with reference TRBV12-5 and TRBJ2-1 gives the whole variable domain DARVTQTPRHKVTEMGQEVTMRCQPILGHNTVFWYRQTMMQGLELLAYFRNRAPLDDSGMPKDRFSAEMPDATLATLKIQPSEPRDSAVYFCASGLSRGGQFFGPGTRLTVL.

J is TRBJ1-5 and V is TRBV7-2, with TRBD1 matching 7 bases. The ends lost 4 bases at V and 6 bases at J; junction bases unmatched: 3. The CDR3 is made up of 13 amino acids. The V gene's germline CDR1 is SGHTA and CDR2 FQGNSA. The DNA for the CDR3 is TGTGCCAGCAGCTCCGGGACAGTTCAGCCCCAGCATTTT. Its translation: CASSSGTVQPQHF.

The chain employs TRBV7-9 and TRBJ2-2; possible D gene TRBD1, 5 bases. V was clipped by 7 bases and J by 6 bases, with 21 bases between them. This CDR3 contains 16 residues. From germline, CDR1 is SEHNR and CDR2 FQNEAQ (reference sequence). CDR3 sequence reads: CASTPLVPLGPGELFF. The CDR3 nucleotides are TGTGCCAGCACCCCCCTAGTCCCTCTGGGGCCCGGGGAGCTGTTTTTT.

This clone was seen only a few times. This chain connects TRBV4-2 to TRBJ1-2; a possible D gene is TRBD1 (6 bases). The CDR3 is 12 amino acids. V was trimmed by 4 bases and J by 8 bases, leaving 11 bases between them. From germline, CDR1 is LGHNA and CDR2 YNFKEQ. The CDR3 here is CASSPIGGGYTF. CDR3 DNA: TGTGCCAGCAGCCCGATTGGGGGCGGCTACACCTTC.

The chain joins TRBV5-1 to TRBJ2-5; the D gene is possibly TRBD1 (6 bases). The V gene's germline CDR1 is SGHRS and CDR2 YFSETQ. The CDR3 consists of 16 residues. The ends were cut back, 0 bases at V and 0 bases at J, with 12 bases in the middle. As DNA, the CDR3 is TGCGCCAGCAGCTTGGTGGGGGCCCTATACCAAGAGACCCAGTACTTC. It encodes CASSLVGALYQETQYF.

The CDR3 sequence: CAWTTGTARPQHF. The CDR3 DNA reads as TGTGCCTGGACCACCGGGACAGCCCGGCCCCAGCATTTT. This chain links TRBV30 with TRBJ1-5; TRBD1 matches 7 bases. CDR1 is GTSNPN, CDR2 SVGIG, per germline (reference sequence). This CDR3 has 13 amino acids. The trim removed 4 bases at V and 9 bases at J, leaving 9 bases unmatched. The full variable domain, completed using reference TRBV30 and TRBJ1-5, is SQTIHQWPATLVQPVGSPLSLECTVEGTSNPNLYWYRQAAGRGLQLLFYSVGIGQISSEVPQNLSASRPQDRQFILSSKKLLLSDSGFYLCAWTTGTARPQHFGDGTRLSIL.

The chain has TRBV11-3 and TRBJ2-5, with TRBD2 matching 16 bases. Germline V gene sequence: CDR1 SGHNT, CDR2 YENEEA. Trimming took 5 bases from V and 5 from J; bases not matched to a gene: 8. The CDR3 totals 17 residues. This CDR3 is CASSPGTSGRAAETQYF. CDR3 nucleotide sequence: TGTGCCAGCAGCCCCGGGACTAGCGGGAGGGCCGCCGAGACCCAGTACTTC. The entire variable domain, with the rest obtained from reference TRBV11-3 and TRBJ2-5, is as follows: EAGVVQSPRYKIIEKKQPVAFWCNPISGHNTLYWYLQNLGQGPELLIRYENEEAVDDSQLPKDRFSAERLKGVDSTLKIQPAELGDSAVYLCASSPGTSGRAAETQYFGPGTRLLVL.

The rearrangement uses TRBV9 and TRBJ2-1; possible D gene TRBD2, 6 bases. Trimming took off 4 bases at V and 2 bases at J, with 22 bases between the two ends. CDR3 length equals 18 residues. Germline lookup yields CDR1 SGDLS and CDR2 YYNGEE. CDR3 in DNA: TGTGCCAGCAGCCCCCGGGGGAGTTCAATTCGTCCCTACAATGAGCAGTTCTTC. Its translation: CASSPRGSSIRPYNEQFF.

The genes are TRBV4-3 and TRBJ1-6; D remains ambiguous. There are 15 residues in the CDR3. V lost 4 bases and J 2 bases, leaving 9 bases between the germline ends. Germline-derived CDR1 and CDR2 are LGHNA and YSLEER. The CDR3 spells CASSPQVAYNSPLHF. The CDR3, as DNA: TGCGCCAGCAGCCCCCAGGTGGCCTATAATTCACCCCTCCACTTT.

The chain employs TRBV6-6 and TRBJ2-7, with 10 bases that match TRBD1. The V gene's germline CDR1 is MNHNY and CDR2 SVGAGI (reference sequence). V was clipped by 6 bases and J by 2 bases; unmatched bases: 10. The CDR3 length is 16 residues. In DNA, the CDR3 is TGTGCCAGCAGCCGGGCGGGAGGACAGGGGGCCTACGAGCAGTACTTC. Its translation is CASSRAGGQGAYEQYF.

This sequence joins TRBV10-3 and TRBJ2-1, with 9 positions matching TRBD2. After removal of 10 bases from V and 3 bases from J, the junction contained 7 bases not matched to a gene. CDR1 ENHRY and CDR2 SYGVKD come from the germline V gene. This CDR3 has 14 residues. CDR3: CATGGREGYNEQFF. CDR3 nucleotide sequence: TGTGCCACCGGGGGGCGGGAGGGCTACAATGAGCAGTTCTTC.

This clone has just one count. CDR3 sequence: CASSYSWAGVSETQYF. CDR3 nucleotide sequence: TGTGCCAGCAGTTACTCGTGGGCGGGAGTATCAGAGACCCAGTACTTC. The chain uses TRBV6-5 and TRBJ2-5; 7 positions match TRBD2. V shed 0 bases and J 4 bases; nucleotides not matched to a gene: 8. The length of the CDR3 is 16 residues. In germline, CDR1 is MNHEY, CDR2 SVGAGI.

This chain joins TRBV4-2 and TRBJ1-6; D is ambiguous. V was cut by 0 bases and J by 7 bases, with 7 bases left in between. Germline loops: CDR1 LGHNA, CDR2 YNFKEQ. The CDR3 length is 14 residues. Here the CDR3 reads CASSQESENSPLHF. The CDR3 DNA is TGTGCCAGCAGCCAAGAGAGTGAGAATTCACCCCTCCACTTT.

Sample share makes this clone hyperexpanded (1% or more). The chain recombines TRBV5-6 with TRBJ2-7, with 9 bases identical to TRBD1. CDR3 length: 15 residues. V was clipped by 3 bases and J by 2 bases; unmatched bases: 6. Germline lookup yields CDR1 SGHDT and CDR2 YYEEEE. In DNA, the CDR3 is TGTGCCAGCAGCTGGGACAGGGTCCTTACCTACGAGCAGTACTTC. Protein sequence: CASSWDRVLTYEQYF.

The rearrangement joins TRBV6-5 to TRBJ1-1; 11 bases fit TRBD1. The CDR3 totals 14 residues. J lost 6 bases, V lost 4 bases, and 4 bases had no gene match. The V gene's germline CDR1 is MNHEY and CDR2 SVGAGI. CDR3 nucleotides: TGTGCCAGCAGTTCCCCGGGACAGGGGGCTGAAGCTTTCTTT. The encoded protein is CASSSPGQGAEAFF.

The chain couples TRBV7-3 to TRBJ2-5; TRBD2 agrees at 7 bases. Germline V gene data show CDR1 as SGHTA and CDR2 as FQGTGA. The CDR3 contains 13 residues. V lost 4 bases to trimming and J lost 5 bases; unmatched junction nucleotides: 4. The CDR3 sequence is CASSSTSRETQYF. The CDR3 region has the DNA TGTGCCAGCAGCTCGACTAGCCGGGAGACCCAGTACTTC.

The chain combines TRBV7-2 with TRBJ2-3; 12 bases fit TRBD2. Germline V gives CDR1 SGHTA, CDR2 FQGNSA. The CDR3 runs 16 residues. V gave up 1 base and J gave up 4 bases; unmatched junction bases: 3. In DNA form, the CDR3 reads TGTGCCAGCAGCTTAGGGCTAGCGGGAGGGTCAGATACGCAGTATTTT. It is translated as CASSLGLAGGSDTQYF. The entire variable domain, with the rest obtained from reference TRBV7-2 and TRBJ2-3, is as follows: GAGVSQSPSNKVTEKGKDVELRCDPISGHTALYWYRQSLGQGLEFLIYFQGNSAPDKSGLPSDRFSAERTGGSVSTLTIQRTQQEDSAVYLCASSLGLAGGSDTQYFGPGTRLTVL.

V usage is TRBV12-2 and J usage is TRBJ2-1; TRBD2 is the table's D call, not checked against the DNA. TRBV12-2 constitutes a pseudogene. The CDR3 has 16 amino acids. The CDR3 sequence is CASRSLACPTYNEQFF. CDR3 sequence (DNA): TGTGCAAGTCGCTCCCTAGCGTGCCCTACCTACAATGAGCAGTTCTTC.

The table lists this clone with a count of one. V and J are TRBV28 and TRBJ1-2; possible D gene TRBD1, 5 bases. Trimming left V 3 bases short and J 3 bases short, with 11 bases between. The CDR3 is 14 amino acids. Germline CDR1 MDHEN, CDR2 SYDVKM. CDR3 sequence reads: CASSFQGGDYGYTF. CDR3 DNA: TGTGCCAGCAGTTTTCAGGGCGGGGACTATGGCTACACCTTC.

J is TRBJ2-7 and V is TRBV30; TRBD1 matches 7 bases. The CDR3 has 14 amino acids. Germline CDR1 GTSNPN, CDR2 SVGIG (reference sequence). V shed 3 bases and J 3 bases; nucleotides not matched to a gene: 8. For the CDR3, the DNA is TGTGCCTGGAGGGTTGGCAGGGGGATCTACGAGCAGTACTTC. This sequence encodes CAWRVGRGIYEQYF. The full variable domain, with the rest looked up from reference TRBV30 and TRBJ2-7, is SQTIHQWPATLVQPVGSPLSLECTVEGTSNPNLYWYRQAAGRGLQLLFYSVGIGQISSEVPQNLSASRPQDRQFILSSKKLLLSDSGFYLCAWRVGRGIYEQYFGPGTRLTVT.

The rearrangement links TRBV5-5 to TRBJ1-3; D unclear. The CDR3 sequence is 15 residues long. Germline loops: CDR1 SGHKS, CDR2 YYEKEE (reference sequence). The germline V and J ends were trimmed by 2 bases and 0 bases, with 9 bases remaining between them. CDR3 bases: TGTGCCAGCAGCTTTTGGGCCAGCTCTGGAAACACCATATATTTT. It is translated as CASSFWASSGNTIYF.